These 18 T cell receptor beta chains were sequenced from one sample in a study of cytomegalovirus exposure and HLA in healthy donors. The primer mix had 60 Vbeta and 13 Jbeta primers. The protocol was immunoSEQ multiplex PCR, while the TCRdb copy is restricted to in-frame clones and leaves out a portion. The sample has 120,000 or so clones, about 81% seen once. Sequencing was performed on PBMCs. The receptors come from a man in his forties in good health and CMV-seronegative.

This rearrangement joins TRBV4-3 to TRBJ2-2, with 10 bases matching TRBD1. The V gene end was trimmed by 5 bases and the J gene end by 7 bases; junction bases not matched to a gene: 10. The germline gives CDR1 LGHNA, CDR2 YSLEER. The CDR3 contains 16 residues. CDR3 DNA sequence: TGCGCCAGCAGCATCCCGACAGGGGGCTCGGGCGGGGAGCTGTTTTTT. This gives the protein CASSIPTGGSGGELFF.

This chain joins TRBV9 and TRBJ1-1; 8 nucleotides align to TRBD1. The trim removed 1 base at V and 4 bases at J, leaving 6 bases unmatched. CDR3 length: 15 amino acids. Germline V gene sequence: CDR1 SGDLS, CDR2 YYNGEE. CDR3 residues: CASSVNSGGVTEAFF. The CDR3 coding sequence is TGTGCCAGCAGCGTAAACTCAGGGGGCGTCACTGAAGCTTTCTTT.

J is TRBJ1-1 and V is TRBV2; D is uncertain. CDR1 and CDR2 (germline): SNHLY, FYNNEI. Trimming left V 8 bases short and J 2 bases short, with 15 bases between. CDR3 length: 14 amino acids. The CDR3 protein is CASVRRQENTEAFF. CDR3 DNA: TGTGCCAGCGTGCGGAGGCAGGAAAACACTGAAGCTTTCTTT.

The chain recombines TRBV7-2 with TRBJ2-7; 7 bases align to TRBD1. V dropped 5 bases and J dropped 1; count of bases not matched to a gene: 8. Germline-derived CDR1 and CDR2 are SGHTA and FQGNSA. This CDR3 spans 15 amino acids. The CDR3: CASSIGTVNSYEQYF. The CDR3 bases are TGTGCCAGCAGCATAGGGACAGTGAATTCCTACGAGCAGTACTTC. Combining the CDR3 with reference TRBV7-2 and TRBJ2-7 gives the whole variable domain GAGVSQSPSNKVTEKGKDVELRCDPISGHTALYWYRQSLGQGLEFLIYFQGNSAPDKSGLPSDRFSAERTGGSVSTLTIQRTQQEDSAVYLCASSIGTVNSYEQYFGPGTRLTVT.

V usage is TRBV7-3 and J usage is TRBJ2-5; 10 bases line up with TRBD1. The germline V gene encodes CDR1 SGHTA and CDR2 FQGTGA. With 5 bases clipped from V and 4 bases from J, the junction kept 10 bases outside the gene matches. The CDR3 covers 16 residues. The CDR3 DNA reads as TGTGCCAGCAGCCCAAACCCGGGACAGGGGTCAGAGACCCAGTACTTC. This translates into CASSPNPGQGSETQYF.

The chain recombines TRBV19 with TRBJ1-5; 7 bases agree with TRBD1. Germline CDR1 reads LNHDA; CDR2 reads SQIVND (reference sequence). Trimming took 5 bases from V and 7 from J; bases not matched to a gene: 5. The CDR3 extends over 13 amino acids. This chain's CDR3 is CASSGRTGQPQHF. Here the CDR3 DNA reads TGTGCCAGTAGTGGCCGGACAGGACAGCCCCAGCATTTT.

The chain carries TRBV6-6 and TRBJ1-1, with D possibly being TRBD1 (6 bases). The germline gives CDR1 MNHNY, CDR2 SVGAGI (reference sequence). The V gene lost 0 bases and the J gene lost 5 bases, with 10 bases spanning the gap. CDR3 length: 14 residues. CDR3: CASSYSGGGTEAFF. The DNA for the CDR3 is TGTGCCAGCAGTTACTCAGGGGGAGGGACTGAAGCTTTCTTT.

V usage is TRBV9 and J usage is TRBJ1-3; D is uncertain. V dropped 0 bases and J dropped 9 bases, with 10 bases sitting between them. The CDR3 has 13 residues. Germline V lookup: CDR1 SGDLS, CDR2 YYNGEE. The CDR3 region has the DNA TGTGCCAGCAGCGTAGCTCAGGAAAGCACCATATATTTT. Translating gives CASSVAQESTIYF.

This clone was recorded once. The gene calls are TRBV5-6 and TRBJ2-5, with no clear D. Trimming shortened V by 2 bases and J by 5 bases, and 13 bases separated the two germline ends. This CDR3 comprises 14 residues. Germline V gives CDR1 SGHDT, CDR2 YYEEEE. The CDR3 loop is CASSFFSSDETQYF. DNA for the CDR3: TGTGCCAGCAGCTTTTTTTCCAGCGATGAGACCCAGTACTTC.

The CDR3 loop is CASSLILQGLNNEQFF. CDR3 DNA sequence: TGTGCCAGCAGCTTGATCTTGCAGGGTCTGAACAATGAGCAGTTCTTC. V gene TRBV5-6 combines with J gene TRBJ2-1; D might be TRBD1 (5 bases). V was cut by 1 base and J by 5 bases, with 16 bases left in between. This CDR3 is built from 16 residues. The germline V gene encodes CDR1 SGHDT and CDR2 YYEEEE.

V usage is TRBV19 and J usage is TRBJ1-2, with D unresolved. The CDR3 has 16 amino acids. The germline gives CDR1 LNHDA, CDR2 SQIVND (reference sequence). The ends were cut back, 0 bases at V and 2 bases at J, with 13 bases in the middle. CDR3 DNA: TGTGCCAGTAGTATAGAATCCACCAACATCAACTATGGCTACACCTTC. Translation gives CASSIESTNINYGYTF.

This clone was seen once. The chain combines TRBV11-2 with TRBJ1-3; 7 bases line up with TRBD1. Germline-derived CDR1 and CDR2 are SGHAT and FQNNGV. With V trimmed by 4 bases and J by 0 bases, 12 bases remained unmatched. The length of the CDR3 is 18 residues. The chain's CDR3 is CASSSGQDPHRSGNTIYF. The CDR3 coding sequence is TGTGCCAGCAGCTCTGGACAGGACCCCCACCGCTCTGGAAACACCATATATTTT.

This rearrangement joins TRBV20-1 to TRBJ1-1; D unclear. Per germline, CDR1 DFQATT and CDR2 SNEGSKA (reference sequence). The CDR3 spans 11 residues. Trimming cost V 8 bases and J 1 base, with 8 bases left between them. In DNA, the CDR3 is TGCAGTACTCAGGAGAACACTGAAGCTTTCTTT. Its protein is CSTQENTEAFF.

This sequence joins TRBV5-1 and TRBJ1-1, with 7 bases fitting TRBD1. V was pared by 5 bases and J by 4 bases, with 8 bases of the junction left unmatched. CDR1 SGHRS and CDR2 YFSETQ come from the germline V gene. The CDR3 is 14 amino acids. This CDR3 reads CASRIDRVGTEAFF. The DNA of the CDR3 is TGCGCCAGCAGGATCGACAGGGTTGGCACTGAAGCTTTCTTT. The complete variable domain, with remaining parts taken from reference TRBV5-1 and TRBJ1-1, reads KAGVTQTPRYLIKTRGQQVTLSCSPISGHRSVSWYQQTPGQGLQFLFEYFSETQRNKGNFPGRFSGRQFSNSRSEMNVSTLELGDSALYLCASRIDRVGTEAFFGQGTRLTVV.

The rearrangement links TRBV7-2 to TRBJ2-2, with 9 nucleotides matching TRBD1. The CDR3 is 15 amino acids. CDR1 is SGHTA, CDR2 FQGNSA, per germline. V shed 5 bases, J shed 6 bases, and the junction held 7 bases outside the gene matches. Here the CDR3 DNA reads TGTGCCAGCAGCACCTTTCGGGACAGGGCCGGGGAGCTGTTTTTT. It is translated as CASSTFRDRAGELFF.

CDR3 sequence (DNA): TGCGCCAGCAGCTTGGTCGGTTTAATAGATACGCAGTATTTT. Its translation: CASSLVGLIDTQYF. The chain has TRBV5-1 and TRBJ2-3; no reliable D call. Trimming removed 0 bases from V and 5 bases from J, with 10 bases in between. Looked up from germline, CDR1 is SGHRS and CDR2 is YFSETQ. This CDR3 has 14 amino acids.

The chain joins TRBV30 to TRBJ1-1; D might be TRBD1 (5 bases). CDR1 and CDR2 from the germline V gene are GTSNPN and SVGIG (reference sequence). Trimming took 8 bases from V and 0 from J, leaving 19 bases between them. The CDR3 consists of 15 residues. The CDR3 spells CAQRGDWEMNTEAFF. CDR3 nucleotide sequence: TGTGCCCAGAGAGGGGACTGGGAGATGAACACTGAAGCTTTCTTT.

The chain is built from TRBV10-3 and TRBJ2-7; 10 nucleotides agree with TRBD2. Looked up from germline, CDR1 is ENHRY and CDR2 is SYGVKD. Germline trimming cut 3 bases from V and 3 bases from J; bases unmatched to any gene: 5. The CDR3 spans 15 residues. CDR3 coding DNA: TGTGCCATCAGTGACGCCCGGACTAGCGGCTACGAGCAGTACTTC. It encodes CAISDARTSGYEQYF.